Given below is one TCR beta chain in context. This record belongs to a study of blood T cell repertoires in COVID-19. Overall study context: In each case, the material was cDNA or gDNA derived from T cells, B-cell-depleted T cells, or PBMCs.

Authors' data handling: Reference gene primer amplification gave estimated nucleated cell counts. Sequencing was performed with immunoSEQ multiplex PCR; in TCRdb, only in-frame clones are kept and a portion is missing. From that table come the V and J calls and clone size; the DNA was used to work out D and trimming. The table lists 25,000 to 30,000 clones, roughly 87% of them singletons, with more than 20% in the top ten. This CDR3 region has 16 residues. Germline V CDR1 and CDR2: SEHNR, FQNEAQ (reference sequence). V dropped 0 bases and J dropped 0 bases, with 9 bases sitting between them. The receptor was isolated from a human donor in a cohort sampled during active COVID-19. Sequenced: peripheral blood. V is TRBV7-9 and J is TRBJ2-4, with D perhaps matching TRBD2 (6 bases). CDR3: CASSLAEGIAKNIQYF. Written as DNA, the CDR3 is TGTGCCAGCAGCTTAGCGGAGGGAATAGCCAAAAACATTCAGTACTTC.